This T cell receptor beta chain is drawn from a study of T cells after yellow fever vaccination. General observations from the study: By day 5 rather than day 15, the secondary response had peaked, though it was weaker. Abundant clonotypes from the bulk population could contaminate FACS-sorted repertoires.

Template switching with 5'RACE generated the TCR cDNA and added a universal primer site and UMIs. Each CDR3 protein gets one entry after TCRdb re-called the 5' RACE reads with MiXCR. Of approximately 550,000 distinct CDR3 sequences detected, over 15% appear once; the ten largest clones hold roughly an eighth. On this clonotype: Its antigen is undetermined.

The sequence came from a man under 40 who received the YFV17D yellow fever vaccine. The material sequenced was PBMCs, taken 15 days after the yellow fever booster vaccination.

CDR3: CASSYSPAENSYEQYF. In nucleotides, the CDR3 is TGTGCCAGCAGTTACTCCCCGGCGGAGAACTCCTACGAGCAGTACTTC. The chain carries TRBV6-2 or TRBV6-3 and TRBJ2-7; D gene unclear. The germline CDR1 and CDR2 sequences are MNHEY and SVGEGT. There are 16 residues in the CDR3. The germline V and J ends were trimmed by 0 bases and 0 bases, with 12 bases remaining between them.